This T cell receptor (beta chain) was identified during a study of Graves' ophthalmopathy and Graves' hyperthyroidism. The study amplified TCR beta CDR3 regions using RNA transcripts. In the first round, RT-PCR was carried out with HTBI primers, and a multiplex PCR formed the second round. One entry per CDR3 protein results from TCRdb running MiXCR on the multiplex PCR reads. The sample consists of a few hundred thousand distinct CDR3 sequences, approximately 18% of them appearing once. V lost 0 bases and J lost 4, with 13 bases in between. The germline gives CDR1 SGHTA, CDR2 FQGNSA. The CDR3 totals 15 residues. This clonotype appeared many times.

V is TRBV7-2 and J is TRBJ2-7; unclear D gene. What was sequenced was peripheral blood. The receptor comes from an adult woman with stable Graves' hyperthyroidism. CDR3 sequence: CASSLAQSVVYEQYF. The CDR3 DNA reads TGTGCCAGCAGCTTAGCGCAAAGTGTCGTATACGAGCAGTACTTC.